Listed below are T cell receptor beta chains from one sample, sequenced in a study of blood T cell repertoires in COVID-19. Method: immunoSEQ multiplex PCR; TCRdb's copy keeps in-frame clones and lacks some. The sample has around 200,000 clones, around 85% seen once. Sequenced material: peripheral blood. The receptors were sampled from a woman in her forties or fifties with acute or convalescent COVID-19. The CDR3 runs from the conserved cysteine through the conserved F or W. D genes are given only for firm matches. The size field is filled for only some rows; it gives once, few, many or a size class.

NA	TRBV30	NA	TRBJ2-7	CAWSRRQGEQYF	TGTGCCTGGAGTCGTAGGCAGGGCGAGCAGTACTTC
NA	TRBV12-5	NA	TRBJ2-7	CASGLTGEQHF	TGTGCTAGTGGTTTAACGGGTGAGCAGCACTTC
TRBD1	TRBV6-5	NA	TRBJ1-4	CASRSDRRNEKLFF	TGTGCCAGCAGATCGGACAGGAGAAATGAAAAACTGTTTTTT
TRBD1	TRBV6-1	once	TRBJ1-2	CASSELGPGQRVYGYTF	TGTGCCAGCAGTGAGCTAGGGCCGGGACAGCGTGTCTATGGCTACACCTTC
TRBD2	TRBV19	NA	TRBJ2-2	CASSPGLAGEMAGELFF	TGTGCCAGTTCCCCCGGACTAGCGGGAGAGATGGCCGGGGAGCTGTTTTTT
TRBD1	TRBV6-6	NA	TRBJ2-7	CASIRTPGTGNTYEQYF	TGTGCCAGCATTCGAACCCCCGGGACAGGGAACACCTACGAGCAGTACTTC
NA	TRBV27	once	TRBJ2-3	CASSFLLGGTDTQYF	TGTGCCAGCAGTTTCCTTTTGGGCGGCACAGATACGCAGTATTTT
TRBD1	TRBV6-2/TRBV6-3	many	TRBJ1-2	CASSGGQSYGYTF	TGTGCCAGCAGTGGGGGACAGTCTTATGGCTACACCTTC
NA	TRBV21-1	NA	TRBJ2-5	CATPPGQVPSYQETQYF	TGTGCCACCCCACCGGGACAGGTGCCCTCGTACCAAGAGACCCAGTACTTC
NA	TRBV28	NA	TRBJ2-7	CASTLGSGRHEQYF	TGTGCCAGCACCCTGGGGTCAGGGAGGCACGAGCAGTACTTC
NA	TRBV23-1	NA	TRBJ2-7	CASTHLKIPSSYEQYF	TGCGCCAGCACCCATCTTAAAATTCCTAGCTCCTACGAGCAGTACTTC
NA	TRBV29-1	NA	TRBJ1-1	CSVEKRLDTEAFF	TGCAGCGTTGAAAAGCGTTTGGACACTGAAGCTTTCTTT
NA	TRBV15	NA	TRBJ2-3	CATSRIDTQYF	TGTGCCACCAGCCGTATAGATACGCAGTATTTT
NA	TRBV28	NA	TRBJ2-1	CATREGRTGTYEQFF	TGTGCCACCAGGGAAGGGCGAACAGGGACGTATGAGCAGTTCTTC
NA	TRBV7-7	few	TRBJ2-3	CASSPGTSTDTQYF	TGTGCCAGCAGCCCAGGGACTAGCACAGATACGCAGTATTTT
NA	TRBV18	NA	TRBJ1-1	CASSLGQMNTEAFF	TGTGCCAGCTCACTGGGACAAATGAACACTGAAGCTTTCTTT
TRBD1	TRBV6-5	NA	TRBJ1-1	CASRRTGVYTEAFF	TGTGCCAGCAGGCGCACAGGGGTATACACTGAAGCTTTCTTT
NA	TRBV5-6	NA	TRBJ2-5	CASSLLGRGETQYF	TGTGCCAGCAGCTTGCTGGGGCGAGGTGAGACCCAGTACTTC
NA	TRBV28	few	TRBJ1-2	CASSDTGNYGYTF	TGTGCCAGCAGTGATACAGGGAATTATGGCTACACCTTC
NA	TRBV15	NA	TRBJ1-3	CATSRDRAGGSNTIYF	TGTGCCACCAGCAGAGATAGGGCCGGGGGTTCAAACACCATATATTTT
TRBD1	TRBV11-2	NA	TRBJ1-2	CASSRPDRNYGYTF	TGTGCCAGCAGCCGCCCGGACAGGAACTATGGCTACACCTTC
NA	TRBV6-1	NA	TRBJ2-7	CASSEPGRASTYEQYF	TGTGCCAGCAGTGAGCCGGGCAGGGCTTCTACCTACGAGCAGTACTTC
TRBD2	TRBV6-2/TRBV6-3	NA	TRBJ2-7	CASSSFGGSGAYEQYF	TGTGCCAGCAGCTCCTTCGGCGGGAGCGGGGCCTACGAGCAGTACTTC
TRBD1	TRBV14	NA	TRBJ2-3	CASSQELGGDTQYF	TGTGCCAGCAGCCAAGAGTTAGGGGGCGATACGCAGTATTTT
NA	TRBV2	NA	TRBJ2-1	CASSERVKGNEQFF	TGTGCCAGCAGTGAAAGGGTCAAGGGGAATGAGCAGTTCTTC